These 12 T cell receptor beta chains came from one sample sequenced in a study of blood T cell repertoires in COVID-19 (dated by TCRdb to 2020 to 2022). Library method: the immunoSEQ multiplex PCR assay. What TCRdb holds here is the immuneACCESS table cut down to in-frame rearrangements. Part of the clones is not present; checked against another copy, under half of the missing clones reflect an unresolved V gene, and the others are unexplained. A total of approximately 260,000 clones appear in this sample, 89% of them only once. Of the sample, 2.2% is held by the ten largest clones. What was sequenced was peripheral blood. These receptors were obtained from a middle-aged man with acute or convalescent COVID-19.

The chain is built from TRBV6-5 and TRBJ1-2, with D perhaps TRBD1 (6 bases). The ends were cut back, 6 bases at V and 1 base at J, with 15 bases in the middle. Germline V gene sequence: CDR1 MNHEY, CDR2 SVGAGI. The length of the CDR3 is 15 residues. The CDR3 loop is CASSPQGDFNYGYTF. DNA for the CDR3: TGTGCCAGCAGCCCACAGGGCGACTTTAACTATGGCTACACCTTC.

The chain has TRBV7-8 and TRBJ1-6; TRBD1 might be the D (5 bases). V was cut by 2 bases and J by 5 bases, with 16 bases left in between. Germline V gene data show CDR1 as SGHVS and CDR2 as FQNEAQ. CDR3 size: 17 residues. As DNA, the CDR3 is TGTGCCAGCAGCTTACTCTCATCCAGGGCCAATAATTCACCCCTCCACTTT. Its translation is CASSLLSSRANNSPLHF.

The V call is TRBV10-3, the J call TRBJ1-5; TRBD1 agrees at 11 bases. The V gene end was trimmed by 2 bases and the J gene end by 5 bases; junction bases not matched to a gene: 5. CDR1 is ENHRY, CDR2 SYGVKD, per germline. This CDR3 has 16 residues. In DNA, the CDR3 is TGTGCCATCAGTGAGACGGGGACAGGGGGTCATCAGCCCCAGCATTTT. This gives the protein CAISETGTGGHQPQHF.

This clone was observed a single time. The sample holds other DNA sequences that translate to the same CDR3. The CDR3: CASSPGQGPYEQYF. The CDR3 bases are TGTGCCAGCTCACCGGGACAGGGACCCTACGAGCAGTACTTC. The chain carries TRBV18 and TRBJ2-7; 9 bases map to TRBD1. Germline trimming cut 3 bases from V and 2 bases from J; bases unmatched to any gene: 2. Germline V gene data show CDR1 as KGHSH and CDR2 as LQKENI. The CDR3 is made up of 14 amino acids. Filled out from reference TRBV18 and TRBJ2-7, the complete variable domain reads NAGVMQNPRHLVRRRGQEARLRCSPMKGHSHVYWYRQLPEEGLKFMVYLQKENIIDESGMPKERFSAEFPKEGPSILRIQQVVRGDSAAYFCASSPGQGPYEQYFGPGTRLTVT.

The CDR3 region has the DNA TGTGCCAGCAGCACCCGGGACTATAATTCACCCCTCCACTTT. This translates into CASSTRDYNSPLHF. The genes are TRBV3-1 (or the pseudogene TRBV3-2) and TRBJ1-6; unclear D gene. The germline gives CDR1 LGHDT, CDR2 YNNKEL (reference sequence). The CDR3 is 14 amino acids. Trimming pared 5 bases from V and 3 bases from J, leaving 8 bases between.

The J gene is TRBJ2-1, the V gene TRBV4-1; 7 nucleotides align to TRBD1. J lost 0 bases, V lost 3 bases, and 5 bases had no gene match. Germline V gives CDR1 MGHRA, CDR2 YSYEKL. The CDR3 is 16 residues long. CDR3 sequence: CASSHGQVSSYNEQFF. DNA of the CDR3: TGCGCCAGCAGCCACGGACAGGTCAGCTCCTACAATGAGCAGTTCTTC.

The genes are TRBV19 and TRBJ2-3; 9 nucleotides agree with TRBD2. CDR3 size: 15 residues. Germline CDR1 reads LNHDA; CDR2 reads SQIVND (reference sequence). The CDR3: CATLPGGGVRDTQYF. In DNA, the CDR3 is TGTGCAACCCTCCCCGGCGGGGGGGTCCGGGATACGCAGTATTTT.

The chain employs TRBV7-2 and TRBJ2-5; 9 bases match TRBD2. Germline loops: CDR1 SGHTA, CDR2 FQGNSA. The CDR3 spans 14 residues. V was clipped by 2 bases and J by 6 bases; unmatched bases: 4. The CDR3 loop reads CASSLTSGPQTQYF. In DNA, the CDR3 is TGTGCCAGCAGCTTAACTAGCGGGCCCCAGACCCAGTACTTC.

The chain has TRBV18 and TRBJ1-2, with TRBD1 as a possible D gene (6 bases). From germline, CDR1 is KGHSH and CDR2 LQKENI. V was clipped by 6 bases and J by 2 bases, with 10 bases between them. This CDR3 is 13 amino acids long. The CDR3 here is CASSSDRNYGYTF. The CDR3 DNA follows: TGTGCCAGCTCCTCGGACAGAAACTATGGCTACACCTTC.

This chain links TRBV11-2 with TRBJ2-3; TRBD2 matches 11 bases. The V gene's germline CDR1 is SGHAT and CDR2 FQNNGV. V lost 2 bases and J lost 0; bases outside the gene matches: 10. The CDR3 length is 19 residues. Written as DNA, the CDR3 is TGTGCCAGCAGCTTACGCGTTGTAGCGGGGGGGACCAGCACAGATACGCAGTATTTT. Its protein product is CASSLRVVAGGTSTDTQYF.

The rearrangement uses TRBV2 and TRBJ1-1, with a weak D call TRBD1 (5 bases). V was pared by 10 bases and J by 4 bases, with 10 bases between. The germline V gene has CDR1 SNHLY and CDR2 FYNNEI. CDR3 length: 11 residues. In DNA form, the CDR3 reads TGTGCCAAAGAAGGGGTCACTGAAGCTTTCTTT. Amino acids: CAKEGVTEAFF.

The chain carries TRBV5-1 and TRBJ2-7; D gene uncertain. This CDR3 has 15 amino acids. V shed 4 bases and J shed 0 bases, with 14 bases lying between them. Germline values: CDR1 SGHRS, CDR2 YFSETQ. CDR3 coding DNA: TGCGCCAGCAGCCCCCCCCAGGCCTACTCCTACGAGCAGTACTTC. It codes for CASSPPQAYSYEQYF.